This TCR beta chain stems from a study of control samples from healthy donors and cancer patients. The V and J ends lost 7 bases and 5 bases, in that order; junction bases with no gene match: 4. The CDR3 totals 12 residues. Germline V gene lookup returns CDR1 MNHEY and CDR2 SVGAGI. TCRdb keeps only in-frame clones here, not all; method: immunoSEQ multiplex PCR. The sample yields approximately 120,000 clones, 87% seen once. This rearrangement joins TRBV6-5 to TRBJ1-1, with TRBD1 matching over 7 bases. This receptor was identified in a man aged 18-30 years in good health. Sequences were obtained from blood. The CDR3 DNA reads as TGTGCCAGCAAAACGACAGGGACTGAAGCTTTCTTT. Its translation is CASKTTGTEAFF.